This TCR beta chain was profiled in a study of cytotoxic CD8 clonotypes in ibrutinib-treated CLL. Study results and limitations: Clonality correlated strongly with circulating CD8+ T cells and exceeded age-matched healthy donors at baseline. Elevated clonality accompanied ibrutinib response, with a return toward baseline values at progression. In sustained-remission versus progressing patients, sampling times differed.

Using immunoSEQ multiplex PCR, the repertoire was profiled, and TCRdb retains in-frame clones only, with some absent. This table holds tens of thousands of clones, 49% found once. At least ten counts were recorded for this clone. The antigen remains unidentified. Trimming cost V 5 bases and J 0 bases, with 11 bases left between them. CDR1 and CDR2 from the germline V gene are MNHNY and SVGAGI (reference sequence). This CDR3 has 15 residues. This TCR derives from a human donor with chronic lymphocytic leukemia. Sequencing used PBMCs, obtained before ibrutinib treatment. The V and J genes are TRBV6-6 and TRBJ1-5, with D possibly being TRBD1 (5 bases). The CDR3, as DNA: TGTGCCAGCAGTGTGGGGGTAAATAGCAATCAGCCCCAGCATTTT. It specifies CASSVGVNSNQPQHF.